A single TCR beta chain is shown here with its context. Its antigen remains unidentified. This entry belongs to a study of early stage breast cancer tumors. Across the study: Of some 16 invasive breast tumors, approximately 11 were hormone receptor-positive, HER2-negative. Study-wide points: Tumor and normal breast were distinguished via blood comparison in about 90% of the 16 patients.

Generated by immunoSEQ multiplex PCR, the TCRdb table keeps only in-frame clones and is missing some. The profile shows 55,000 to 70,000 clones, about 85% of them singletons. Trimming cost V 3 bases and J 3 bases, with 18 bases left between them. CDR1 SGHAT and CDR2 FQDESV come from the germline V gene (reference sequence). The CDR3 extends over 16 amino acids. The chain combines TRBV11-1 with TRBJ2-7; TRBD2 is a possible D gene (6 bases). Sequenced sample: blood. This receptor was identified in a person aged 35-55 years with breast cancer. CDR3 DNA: TGTGCCAGCAGCTTGCAGGGAGGAGAGACCATCTACGAGCAGTACTTC. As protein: CASSLQGGETIYEQYF.